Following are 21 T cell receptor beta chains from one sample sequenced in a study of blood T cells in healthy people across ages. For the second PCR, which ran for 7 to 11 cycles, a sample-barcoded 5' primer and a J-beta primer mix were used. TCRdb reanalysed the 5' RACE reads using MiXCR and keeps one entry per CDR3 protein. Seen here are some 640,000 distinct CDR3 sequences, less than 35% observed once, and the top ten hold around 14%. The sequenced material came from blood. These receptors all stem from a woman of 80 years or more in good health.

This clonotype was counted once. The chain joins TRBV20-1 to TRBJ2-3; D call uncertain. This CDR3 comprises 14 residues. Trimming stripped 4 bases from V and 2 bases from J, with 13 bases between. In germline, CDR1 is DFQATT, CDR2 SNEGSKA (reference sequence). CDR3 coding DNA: TGCAGTGCTATGGGGAAAGGGATCACAGATACGCAGTATTTT. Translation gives CSAMGKGITDTQYF.

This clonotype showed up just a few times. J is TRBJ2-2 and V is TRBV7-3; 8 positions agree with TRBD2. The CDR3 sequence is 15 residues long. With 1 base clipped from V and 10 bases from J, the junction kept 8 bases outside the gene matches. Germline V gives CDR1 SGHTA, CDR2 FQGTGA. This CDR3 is CASSLSGGLSEELFF. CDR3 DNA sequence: TGTGCCAGCAGCTTAAGCGGGGGGCTCTCCGAGGAGCTGTTTTTT. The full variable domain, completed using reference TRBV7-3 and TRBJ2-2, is GAGVSQTPSNKVTEKGKYVELRCDPISGHTALYWYRQSLGQGPEFLIYFQGTGAADDSGLPNDRFFAVRPEGSVSTLKIQRTERGDSAVYLCASSLSGGLSEELFFGEGSRLTVL.

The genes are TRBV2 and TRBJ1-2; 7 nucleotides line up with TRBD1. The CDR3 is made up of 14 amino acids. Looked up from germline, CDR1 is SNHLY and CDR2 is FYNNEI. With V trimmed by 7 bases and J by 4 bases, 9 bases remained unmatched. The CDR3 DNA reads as TGTGCCAGCAAACAGGGGACTCTCCCCTATGGCTACACCTTC. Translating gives CASKQGTLPYGYTF.

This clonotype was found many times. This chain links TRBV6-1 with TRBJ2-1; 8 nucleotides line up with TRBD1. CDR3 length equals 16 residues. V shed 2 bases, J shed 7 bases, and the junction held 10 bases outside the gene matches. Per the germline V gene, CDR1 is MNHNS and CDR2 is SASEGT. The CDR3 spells CASSETRQGIRNEQFF. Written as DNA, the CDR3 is TGTGCCAGCAGTGAAACTCGACAGGGGATTCGTAATGAGCAGTTCTTC.

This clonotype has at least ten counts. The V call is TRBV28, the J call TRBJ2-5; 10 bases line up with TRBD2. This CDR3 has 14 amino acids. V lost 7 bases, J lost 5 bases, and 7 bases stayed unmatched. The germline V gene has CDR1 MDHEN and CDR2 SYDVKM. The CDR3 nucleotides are TGTGCCAGCACCTCCCTAGCGGGGGTGGAGACCCAGTACTTC. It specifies CASTSLAGVETQYF.

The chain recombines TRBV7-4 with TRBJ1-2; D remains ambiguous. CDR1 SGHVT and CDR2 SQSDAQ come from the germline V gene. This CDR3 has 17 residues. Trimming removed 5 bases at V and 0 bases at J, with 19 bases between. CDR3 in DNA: TGTGCCAGCAGCCCGTACGACGGGCCTATTACTAACTATGGCTACACCTTC. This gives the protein CASSPYDGPITNYGYTF.

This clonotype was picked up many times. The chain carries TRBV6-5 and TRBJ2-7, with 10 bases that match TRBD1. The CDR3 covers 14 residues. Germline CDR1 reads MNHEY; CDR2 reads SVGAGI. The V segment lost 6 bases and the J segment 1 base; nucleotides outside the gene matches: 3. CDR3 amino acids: CASRRGQGSYEQYF. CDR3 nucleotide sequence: TGTGCCAGCAGAAGGGGACAGGGGTCCTACGAGCAGTACTTC.

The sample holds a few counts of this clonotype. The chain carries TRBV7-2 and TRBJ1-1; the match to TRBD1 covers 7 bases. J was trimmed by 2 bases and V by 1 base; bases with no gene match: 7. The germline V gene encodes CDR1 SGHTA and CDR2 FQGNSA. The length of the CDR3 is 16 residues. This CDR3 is CASSLGPTGSNTEAFF. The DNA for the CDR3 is TGTGCCAGCAGCTTAGGCCCGACAGGGTCCAACACTGAAGCTTTCTTT.

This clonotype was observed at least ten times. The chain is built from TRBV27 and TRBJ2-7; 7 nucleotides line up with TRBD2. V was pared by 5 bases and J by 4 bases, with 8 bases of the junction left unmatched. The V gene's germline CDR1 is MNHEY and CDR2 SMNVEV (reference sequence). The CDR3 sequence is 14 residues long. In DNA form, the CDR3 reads TGTGCCAGCAGTCCCCGGGGGGATCGGTACGAGCAGTACTTC. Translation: CASSPRGDRYEQYF.

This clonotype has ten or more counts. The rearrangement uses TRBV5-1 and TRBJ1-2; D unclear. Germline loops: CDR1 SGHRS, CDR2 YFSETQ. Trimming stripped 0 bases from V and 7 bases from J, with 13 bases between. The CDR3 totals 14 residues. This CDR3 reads CASSLGGFDAGYTF. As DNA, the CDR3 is TGCGCCAGCAGCTTGGGAGGGTTTGACGCTGGCTACACCTTC.

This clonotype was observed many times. The CDR3 DNA follows: TGTGCCAGCAGCCAAGCTCGGGGGGGCCCTTACAATGAGCAGTTCTTC. Translation: CASSQARGGPYNEQFF. This chain links TRBV3-1 with TRBJ2-1, with 8 nucleotides matching TRBD2. The germline V gene encodes CDR1 LGHDT and CDR2 YNNKEL (reference sequence). The V and J ends lost 1 base and 4 bases, in that order; junction bases with no gene match: 6. The CDR3 has 16 amino acids.

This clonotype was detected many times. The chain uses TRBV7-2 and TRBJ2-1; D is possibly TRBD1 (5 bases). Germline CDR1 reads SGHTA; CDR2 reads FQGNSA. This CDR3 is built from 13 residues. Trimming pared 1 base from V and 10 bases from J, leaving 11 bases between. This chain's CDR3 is CASSLVPYREQFF. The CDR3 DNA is TGTGCCAGCAGCTTAGTACCTTACAGGGAGCAGTTCTTC.

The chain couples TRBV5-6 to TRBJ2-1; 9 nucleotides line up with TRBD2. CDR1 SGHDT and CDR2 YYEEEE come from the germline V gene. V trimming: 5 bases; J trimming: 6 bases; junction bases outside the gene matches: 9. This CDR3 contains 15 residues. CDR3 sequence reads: CASSENLAGPNEQFF. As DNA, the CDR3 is TGTGCCAGCAGTGAGAATCTAGCGGGACCCAATGAGCAGTTCTTC.

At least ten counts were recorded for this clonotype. CDR3 sequence (DNA): TGTGCCAGCTCCCAGGAATTTTGGGGTAGCGAGCAGTACTTC. Residues: CASSQEFWGSEQYF. The chain recombines TRBV9 with TRBJ2-7; D is uncertain. Germline V lookup: CDR1 SGDLS, CDR2 YYNGEE. The CDR3 is 14 amino acids. V was shortened by 7 bases and J by 6 bases, with 20 bases between the two germline ends.

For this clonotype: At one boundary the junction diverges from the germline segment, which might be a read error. CDR3 amino acids: CSAPDREGREKRFF. In DNA form, the CDR3 reads TGCAGTGCTCCGGACAGGGAAGGGCGGGAAAAACGGTTTTTT. This chain links TRBV20-1 with TRBJ1-4; 8 positions agree with TRBD1. The CDR3 spans 14 residues. The germline gives CDR1 DFQATT, CDR2 SNEGSKA (reference sequence).

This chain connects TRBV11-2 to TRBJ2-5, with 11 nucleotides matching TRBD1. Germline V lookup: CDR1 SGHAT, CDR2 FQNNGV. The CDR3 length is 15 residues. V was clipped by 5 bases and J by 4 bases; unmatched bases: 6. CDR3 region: CASSAGQGGGETQYF. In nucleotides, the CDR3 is TGTGCCAGCAGCGCGGGACAGGGGGGAGGAGAGACCCAGTACTTC.

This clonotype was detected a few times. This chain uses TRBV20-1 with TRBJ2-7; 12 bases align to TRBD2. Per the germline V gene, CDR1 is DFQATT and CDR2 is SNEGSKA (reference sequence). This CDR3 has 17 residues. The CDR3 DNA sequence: TGCAGAGACAATCGGGGACTAGCGGGTGTGTTCTCCTACGAGCAGTACTTC. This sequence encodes CRDNRGLAGVFSYEQYF.

For the CDR3, the DNA is TGTGCCAGCAGCTTAGACTCCCCCGACAGGGAACCGTACCAAGAGACCCAGTACTTC. It translates to CASSLDSPDREPYQETQYF. The chain uses TRBV7-2 and TRBJ2-5, with TRBD1 matching over 7 bases. Germline V CDR1 and CDR2: SGHTA, FQGNSA. Germline trimming cut 1 base from V and 0 bases from J; bases unmatched to any gene: 14. The CDR3 runs to 19 residues.

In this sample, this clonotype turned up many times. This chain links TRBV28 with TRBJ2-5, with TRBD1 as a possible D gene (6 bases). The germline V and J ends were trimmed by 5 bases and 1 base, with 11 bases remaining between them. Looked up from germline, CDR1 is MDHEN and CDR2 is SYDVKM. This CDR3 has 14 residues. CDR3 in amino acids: CASSHRTVQETQYF. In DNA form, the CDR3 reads TGTGCCAGCAGTCATAGGACAGTCCAAGAGACCCAGTACTTC. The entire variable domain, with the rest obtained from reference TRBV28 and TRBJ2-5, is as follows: DVKVTQSSRYLVKRTGEKVFLECVQDMDHENMFWYRQDPGLGLRLIYFSYDVKMKEKGDIPEGYSVSREKKERFSLILESASTNQTSMYLCASSHRTVQETQYFGPGTRLLVL.

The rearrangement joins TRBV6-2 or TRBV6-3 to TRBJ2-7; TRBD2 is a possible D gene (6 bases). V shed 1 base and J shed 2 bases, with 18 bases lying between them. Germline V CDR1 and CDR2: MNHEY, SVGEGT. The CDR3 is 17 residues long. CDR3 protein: CASSYWRGSHEAYEQYF. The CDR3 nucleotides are TGTGCCAGCAGTTACTGGAGGGGATCTCACGAGGCCTACGAGCAGTACTTC.

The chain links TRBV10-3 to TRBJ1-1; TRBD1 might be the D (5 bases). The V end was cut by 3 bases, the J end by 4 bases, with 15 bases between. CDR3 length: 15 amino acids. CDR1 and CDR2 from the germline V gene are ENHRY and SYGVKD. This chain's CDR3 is CAISESFRVGTEAFF. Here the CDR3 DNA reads TGTGCCATCAGTGAAAGCTTCAGGGTTGGCACTGAAGCTTTCTTT.